The next 5 T cell receptor beta chains were all read from a single sample in a study of post-analysis software for immune sequencing data. Study-wide findings and caveats: About 5 TRBV segments appeared more often in patients than in controls, and TRBV5-6, TRBV5-1 and TRBV20-1 were among these.

Every TCR beta cDNA library bore unique molecular identifiers. Each CDR3 protein gets one entry after TCRdb re-called the PCR reads with MiXCR. The repertoire holds approximately 350,000 distinct CDR3 sequences, with around 37% as singletons. The antigens for these receptors are not known. Sequencing was carried out using blood. The receptor source for this set is a girl aged 5-17 years with multiple sclerosis.

This clonotype was seen only a few times. This chain joins TRBV7-2 and TRBJ1-2; tentatively, D is TRBD1 (6 bases). V lost 1 base and J 0 bases, leaving 21 bases between the germline ends. The CDR3 is 19 amino acids. Germline assignment: CDR1 SGHTA and CDR2 FQGNSA. This CDR3 is CASSLGLGGGTISNYGYTF. In DNA form, the CDR3 reads TGTGCCAGCAGCTTAGGTCTTGGAGGGGGAACAATCTCTAACTATGGCTACACCTTC.

This clonotype was observed at least ten times. This chain links TRBV29-1 with TRBJ2-7; possible D gene TRBD1, 6 bases. Trimming cost V 6 bases and J 4 bases, with 19 bases left between them. Germline CDR1 reads SQVTM; CDR2 reads ANQGSEA. The CDR3 runs 14 residues. The CDR3 region is CSVTYRASNYEQYF. The CDR3 nucleotides are TGCAGCGTAACATACAGGGCGTCCAATTACGAGCAGTACTTC.

The chain combines TRBV20-1 with TRBJ1-2; tentatively, D is TRBD1 (5 bases). CDR1 DFQATT and CDR2 SNEGSKA come from the germline V gene (reference sequence). CDR3 size: 15 residues. V shed 1 base and J shed 0 bases, with 12 bases lying between them. In DNA form, the CDR3 reads TGCAGTGCTAGAGCCGGGGGGTTTGCTAACTATGGCTACACCTTC. As protein: CSARAGGFANYGYTF.

This rearrangement joins TRBV19 to TRBJ1-5, with D unresolved. Germline CDR1 LNHDA, CDR2 SQIVND (reference sequence). V lost 3 bases to trimming and J lost 2 bases, with 11 bases between them. The CDR3 runs 15 residues. The CDR3 protein is CASSIVQRGNQPQHF. CDR3 nucleotide sequence: TGTGCCAGTAGTATTGTGCAGAGGGGCAATCAGCCCCAGCATTTT.

The rearrangement links TRBV10-3 to TRBJ1-5, with 8 bases that match TRBD1. Germline CDR1 ENHRY, CDR2 SYGVKD. The CDR3 covers 13 residues. The ends lost 3 bases at V and 8 bases at J; junction bases unmatched: 3. The CDR3 protein is CAISEQGGEPQHF. For the CDR3, the DNA is TGTGCCATCAGTGAACAGGGGGGGGAGCCCCAGCATTTT.